This TCR beta chain was sequenced for a study of blood T cell repertoires in COVID-19. Background on the study: The United States, Italy and Spain provided the acute and convalescent COVID-19 samples. Sources were T cells, B-cell-depleted T cells, or PBMCs; the material itself was cDNA or gDNA.

This CDR3 is 16 amino acids long. CDR1 is GTSNPN and CDR2 is SVGIG in the germline V gene (reference sequence). Trimming pared 1 base from V and 4 bases from J, leaving 17 bases between. Methods used by the authors: Counts of nucleated cells, estimated from reference gene primer amplification, were obtained. The data were produced by immunoSEQ multiplex PCR, yet TCRdb's version contains in-frame clones alone and is incomplete. The DNA was the basis for D and trimming; V, J and clone size are from that table. The sample holds around 280,000 clones, 70% to 90% seen once. This clonotype was sampled from a woman between 45 and 65 years old with active or convalescent COVID-19. The chain couples TRBV30 to TRBJ1-3; maybe TRBD1 (6 bases). The source material was peripheral blood. The CDR3 sequence is CAWSEGFGQGGNTIYF. The CDR3 region has the DNA TGTGCCTGGAGTGAGGGGTTTGGCCAGGGGGGAAACACCATATATTTT.